What follows are 6 T cell receptor beta chains derived from one specimen sequenced in a study of cytomegalovirus exposure and HLA in healthy donors. Vbeta (60) and Jbeta (13) primers were used in the PCR. The method was immunoSEQ multiplex PCR; TCRdb's version includes in-frame clones alone and lacks a portion of them. This sample lists about 160,000 clones; its ten largest clones have 2.1%. Material: PBMCs. The receptors were gathered from a man aged 25 to 40 in good health and CMV-seronegative.

The CDR3 bases are TGCGCCAGCAGCTTAAGACTAGCGGGAGGCCCCGGGGAGCTGTTTTTT. Protein sequence: CASSLRLAGGPGELFF. The gene calls are TRBV5-1 and TRBJ2-2, with 13 bases aligning to TRBD2. Germline CDR1 and CDR2: SGHRS and YFSETQ. The CDR3 covers 16 residues. The trim removed 2 bases at V and 6 bases at J, leaving 4 bases unmatched. The full variable domain, completed using reference TRBV5-1 and TRBJ2-2, is KAGVTQTPRYLIKTRGQQVTLSCSPISGHRSVSWYQQTPGQGLQFLFEYFSETQRNKGNFPGRFSGRQFSNSRSEMNVSTLELGDSALYLCASSLRLAGGPGELFFGEGSRLTVL.

The rearrangement joins TRBV9 to TRBJ1-4; tentatively, D is TRBD1 (5 bases). Germline values: CDR1 SGDLS, CDR2 YYNGEE. Trimming shortened V by 1 base and J by 3 bases, and 10 bases separated the two germline ends. CDR3 length equals 15 residues. The CDR3 loop is CASSVQGQANEKLFF. CDR3 bases: TGTGCCAGCAGCGTACAGGGCCAAGCTAATGAAAAACTGTTTTTT.

This chain joins TRBV4-3 and TRBJ2-7, with 7 positions matching TRBD1. V was pared by 4 bases and J by 3 bases, with 12 bases of the junction left unmatched. The CDR3 covers 16 residues. Germline lookup yields CDR1 LGHNA and CDR2 YSLEER. The CDR3 nucleotides are TGCGCCAGCAGCCCCGTCGAAGGACAGGACTTCTACGAGCAGTACTTC. Encoded protein: CASSPVEGQDFYEQYF.

J is TRBJ1-1 and V is TRBV27, with 7 bases matching TRBD1. With V trimmed by 3 bases and J by 6 bases, 13 bases remained unmatched. The CDR3 loop spans 16 amino acids. CDR1 MNHEY and CDR2 SMNVEV come from the germline V gene (reference sequence). The CDR3 here is CASSFQMTGRTAEAFF. The DNA for the CDR3 is TGTGCCAGCAGTTTCCAGATGACAGGGAGAACTGCTGAAGCTTTCTTT.

The chain joins TRBV7-9 to TRBJ2-3; the D is unclear. Looked up from germline, CDR1 is SEHNR and CDR2 is FQNEAQ (reference sequence). Trimming left V 2 bases short and J 4 bases short, with 10 bases between. This CDR3 is 14 amino acids long. CDR3 residues: CASSLSTGSDTQYF. CDR3 coding DNA: TGTGCCAGCAGCTTATCTACCGGGTCAGATACGCAGTATTTT. The whole variable domain, remainder taken from reference TRBV7-9 and TRBJ2-3, is DTGVSQNPRHKITKRGQNVTFRCDPISEHNRLYWYRQTLGQGPEFLTYFQNEAQLEKSRLLSDRFSAERPKGSFSTLEIQRTEQGDSAMYLCASSLSTGSDTQYFGPGTRLTVL.

The chain recombines TRBV7-3 with TRBJ2-2; maybe TRBD2 (5 bases). CDR1 and CDR2 (germline): SGHTA, FQGTGA. V was cut by 1 base and J by 1 base, with 10 bases left in between. The CDR3 is 16 amino acids. The DNA for the CDR3 is TGTGCCAGCAGCTTAATGGGCCGGGGGAACACCGGGGAGCTGTTTTTT. Translated: CASSLMGRGNTGELFF.